Included here is one T cell receptor beta chain sequence, with context. This entry comes from a study of shared clonotypes between healthy human individuals. J lost 7 bases, V lost 5 bases, and 12 bases had no gene match. In germline, CDR1 is MDHEN, CDR2 SYDVKM. This CDR3 is built from 16 residues. Naive-designated CD8 cells lacked CD45RO, were positively enriched for CCR7, and omitted terminally differentiated effector memory CD45RA+ cells. Assay: immunoSEQ multiplex PCR; the TCRdb copy retains only in-frame clones and omits some. The sample yields around 620,000 clones, 90% to 95% seen once. The specimen sequenced was naive CD8+ T cells sorted from blood. This TCR was sampled from a woman aged 25-40 years in good health. The chain employs TRBV28 and TRBJ2-2; 8 nucleotides agree with TRBD2. The CDR3 bases are TGTGCCAGCAGTCTTTTCCGGGAGGGCGTCAGCGGGGAGCTGTTTTTT. It encodes CASSLFREGVSGELFF.